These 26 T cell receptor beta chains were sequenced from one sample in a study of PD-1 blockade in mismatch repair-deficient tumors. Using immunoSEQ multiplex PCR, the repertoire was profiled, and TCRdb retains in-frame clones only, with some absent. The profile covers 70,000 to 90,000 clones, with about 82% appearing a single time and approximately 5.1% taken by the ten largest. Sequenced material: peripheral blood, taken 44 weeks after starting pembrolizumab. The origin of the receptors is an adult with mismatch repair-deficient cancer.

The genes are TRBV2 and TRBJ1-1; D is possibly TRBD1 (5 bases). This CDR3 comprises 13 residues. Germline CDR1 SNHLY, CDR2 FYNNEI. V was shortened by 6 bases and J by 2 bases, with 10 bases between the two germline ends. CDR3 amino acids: CASRPGPNTEAFF. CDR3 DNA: TGTGCCAGCAGACCGGGGCCTAACACTGAAGCTTTCTTT. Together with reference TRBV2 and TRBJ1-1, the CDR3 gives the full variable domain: EPEVTQTPSHQVTQMGQEVILRCVPISNHLYFYWYRQILGQKVEFLVSFYNNEISEKSEIFDDQFSVERPDGSNFTLKIRSTKLEDSAMYFCASRPGPNTEAFFGQGTRLTVV.

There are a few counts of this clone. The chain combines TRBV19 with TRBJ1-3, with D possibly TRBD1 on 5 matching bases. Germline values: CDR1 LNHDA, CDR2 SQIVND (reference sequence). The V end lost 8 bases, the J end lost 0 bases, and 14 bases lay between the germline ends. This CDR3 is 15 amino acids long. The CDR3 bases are TGTGCCAGTCTCGCCCAGGGATACTCTGGAAACACCATATATTTT. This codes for CASLAQGYSGNTIYF.

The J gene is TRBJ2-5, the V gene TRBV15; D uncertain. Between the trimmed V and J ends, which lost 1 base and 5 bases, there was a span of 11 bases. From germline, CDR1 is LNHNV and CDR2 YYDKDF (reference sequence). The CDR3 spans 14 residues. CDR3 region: CATSRGRAGETQYF. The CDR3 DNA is TGTGCCACCAGCAGAGGTAGGGCCGGGGAGACCCAGTACTTC.

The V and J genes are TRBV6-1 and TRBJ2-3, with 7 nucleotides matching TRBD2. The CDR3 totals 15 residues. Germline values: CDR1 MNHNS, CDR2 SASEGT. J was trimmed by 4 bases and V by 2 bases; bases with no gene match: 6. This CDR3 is CASSEQWEGADTQYF. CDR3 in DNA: TGTGCCAGCAGTGAACAGTGGGAGGGAGCAGATACGCAGTATTTT.

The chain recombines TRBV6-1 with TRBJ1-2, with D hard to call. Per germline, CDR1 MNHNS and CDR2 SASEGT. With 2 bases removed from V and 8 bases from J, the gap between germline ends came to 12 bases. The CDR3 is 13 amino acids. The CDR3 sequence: CASSESTPGGYTF. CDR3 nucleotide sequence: TGTGCCAGCAGTGAATCGACTCCGGGAGGCTACACCTTC.

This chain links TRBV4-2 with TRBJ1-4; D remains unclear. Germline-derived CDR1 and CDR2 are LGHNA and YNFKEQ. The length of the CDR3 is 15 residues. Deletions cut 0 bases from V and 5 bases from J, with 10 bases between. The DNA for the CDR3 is TGTGCCAGCAGCCAAGAGGAGGCGCAGAATGAAAAACTGTTTTTT. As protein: CASSQEEAQNEKLFF.

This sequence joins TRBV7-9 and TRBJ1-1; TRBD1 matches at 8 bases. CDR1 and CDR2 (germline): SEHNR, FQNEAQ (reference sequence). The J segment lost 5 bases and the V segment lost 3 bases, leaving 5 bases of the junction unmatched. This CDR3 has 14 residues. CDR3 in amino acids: CASSLAGGLTEAFF. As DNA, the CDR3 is TGTGCCAGCAGCTTGGCAGGGGGCTTGACTGAAGCTTTCTTT.

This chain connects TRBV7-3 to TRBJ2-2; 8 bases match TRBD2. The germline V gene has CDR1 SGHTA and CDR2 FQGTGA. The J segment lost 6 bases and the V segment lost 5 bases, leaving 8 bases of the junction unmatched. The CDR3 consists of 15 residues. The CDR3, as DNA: TGTGCCAGCAGCAGCCCCGGACTAGCATCCGGGGAGCTGTTTTTT. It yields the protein CASSSPGLASGELFF.

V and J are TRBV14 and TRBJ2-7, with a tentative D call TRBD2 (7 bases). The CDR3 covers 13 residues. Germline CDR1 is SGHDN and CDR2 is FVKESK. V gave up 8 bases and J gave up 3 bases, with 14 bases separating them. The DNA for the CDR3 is TGTGCCAGCCGGAGGGGGGGCAGCTACGAGCAGTACTTC. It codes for CASRRGGSYEQYF. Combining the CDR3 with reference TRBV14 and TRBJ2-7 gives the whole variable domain EAGVTQFPSHSVIEKGQTVTLRCDPISGHDNLYWYRRVMGKEIKFLLHFVKESKQDESGMPNNRFLAERTGGTYSTLKVQPAELEDSGVYFCASRRGGSYEQYFGPGTRLTVT.

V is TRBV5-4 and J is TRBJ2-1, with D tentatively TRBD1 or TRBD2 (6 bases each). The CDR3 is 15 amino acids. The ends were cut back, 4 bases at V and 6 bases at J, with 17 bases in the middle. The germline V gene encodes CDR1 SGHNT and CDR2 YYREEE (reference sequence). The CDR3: CASSARGLASNEQFF. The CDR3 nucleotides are TGTGCCAGCAGCGCTCGGGGGCTAGCGAGCAATGAGCAGTTCTTC. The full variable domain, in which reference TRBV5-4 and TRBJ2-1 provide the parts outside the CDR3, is ETGVTQSPTHLIKTRGQQVTLRCSSQSGHNTVSWYQQALGQGPQFIFQYYREEENGRGNFPPRFSGLQFPNYSSELNVNALELDDSALYLCASSARGLASNEQFFGPGTRLTVL.

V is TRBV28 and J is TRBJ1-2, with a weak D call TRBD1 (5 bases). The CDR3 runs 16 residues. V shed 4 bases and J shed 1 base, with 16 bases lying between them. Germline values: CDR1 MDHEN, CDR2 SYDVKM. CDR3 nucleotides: TGTGCCAGCAGTTGGGGACGCGCCGTGAATAACTATGGCTACACCTTC. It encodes CASSWGRAVNNYGYTF.

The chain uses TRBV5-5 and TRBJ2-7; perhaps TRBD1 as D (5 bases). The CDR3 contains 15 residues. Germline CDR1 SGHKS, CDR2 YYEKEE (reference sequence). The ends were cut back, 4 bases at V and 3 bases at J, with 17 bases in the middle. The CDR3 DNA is TGTGCCAGCAGCACCCAAACAGGTCCTAGCTACGAGCAGTACTTC. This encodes CASSTQTGPSYEQYF.

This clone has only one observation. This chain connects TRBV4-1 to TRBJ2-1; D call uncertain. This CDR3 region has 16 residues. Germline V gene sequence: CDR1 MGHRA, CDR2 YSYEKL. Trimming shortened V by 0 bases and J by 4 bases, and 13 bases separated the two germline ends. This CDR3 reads CASSQERSTLYNEQFF. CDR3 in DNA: TGCGCCAGCAGCCAAGAGAGGTCGACACTTTACAATGAGCAGTTCTTC.

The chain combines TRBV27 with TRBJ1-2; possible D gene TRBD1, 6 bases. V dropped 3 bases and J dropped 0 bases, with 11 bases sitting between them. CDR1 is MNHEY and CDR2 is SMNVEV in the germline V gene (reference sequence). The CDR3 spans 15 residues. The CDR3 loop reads CASSLDRTANYGYTF. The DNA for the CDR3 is TGTGCCAGCAGTTTGGATCGGACAGCTAACTATGGCTACACCTTC.

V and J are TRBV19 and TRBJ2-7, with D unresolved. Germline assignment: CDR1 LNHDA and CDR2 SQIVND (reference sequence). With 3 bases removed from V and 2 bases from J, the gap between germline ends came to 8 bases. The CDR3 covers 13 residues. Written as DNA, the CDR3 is TGTGCCAGTAGTATTACCCATCCCTACGAGCAGTACTTC. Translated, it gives CASSITHPYEQYF.

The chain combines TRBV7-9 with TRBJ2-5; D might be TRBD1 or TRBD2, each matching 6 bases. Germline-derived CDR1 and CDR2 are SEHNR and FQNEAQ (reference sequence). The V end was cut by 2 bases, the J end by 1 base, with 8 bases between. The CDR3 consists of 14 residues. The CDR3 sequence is CASSLSGAQETQYF. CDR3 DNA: TGTGCCAGCAGCTTATCGGGGGCCCAAGAGACCCAGTACTTC.

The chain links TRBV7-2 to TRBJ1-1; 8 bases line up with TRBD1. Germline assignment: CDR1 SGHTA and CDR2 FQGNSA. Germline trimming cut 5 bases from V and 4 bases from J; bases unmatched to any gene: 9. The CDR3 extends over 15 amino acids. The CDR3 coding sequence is TGTGCCAGCAGCCCCGGGACAGGAGGGGCCACTGAAGCTTTCTTT. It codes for CASSPGTGGATEAFF.

The DNA of the CDR3 is TGCGCCAGCAGCGAATTTGGACAGGGAGGGAGATACGAGCAGTACTTC. Translated, it gives CASSEFGQGGRYEQYF. The V gene is TRBV4-1, the J gene TRBJ2-7, with a tentative D call TRBD1 (8 bases). CDR1 is MGHRA and CDR2 is YSYEKL in the germline V gene. The V gene lost 5 bases and the J gene lost 4 bases, with 21 bases spanning the gap. This CDR3 spans 16 amino acids.

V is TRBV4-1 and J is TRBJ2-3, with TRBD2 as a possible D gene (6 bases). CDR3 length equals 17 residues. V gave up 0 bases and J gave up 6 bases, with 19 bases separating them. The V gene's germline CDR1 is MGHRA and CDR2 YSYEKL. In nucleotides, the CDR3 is TGCGCCAGCAGCCAAGATTCCTCATTCGGGAGTAGGGATACGCAGTATTTT. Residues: CASSQDSSFGSRDTQYF.

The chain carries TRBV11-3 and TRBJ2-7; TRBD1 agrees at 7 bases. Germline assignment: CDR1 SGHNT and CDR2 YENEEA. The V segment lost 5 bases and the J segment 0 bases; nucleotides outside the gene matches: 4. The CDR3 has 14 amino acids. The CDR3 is CASSRGDSSYEQYF. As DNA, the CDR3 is TGTGCCAGCAGCCGAGGGGACAGCTCCTACGAGCAGTACTTC. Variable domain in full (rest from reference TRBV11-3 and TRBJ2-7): EAGVVQSPRYKIIEKKQPVAFWCNPISGHNTLYWYLQNLGQGPELLIRYENEEAVDDSQLPKDRFSAERLKGVDSTLKIQPAELGDSAVYLCASSRGDSSYEQYFGPGTRLTVT.

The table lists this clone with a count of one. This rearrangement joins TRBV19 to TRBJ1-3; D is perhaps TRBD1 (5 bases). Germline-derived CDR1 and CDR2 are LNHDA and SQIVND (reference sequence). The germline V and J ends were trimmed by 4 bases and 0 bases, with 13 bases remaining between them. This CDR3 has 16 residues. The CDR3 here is CASSTDSLVSGNTIYF. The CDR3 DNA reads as TGTGCCAGTAGTACCGACAGTCTAGTCTCTGGAAACACCATATATTTT.

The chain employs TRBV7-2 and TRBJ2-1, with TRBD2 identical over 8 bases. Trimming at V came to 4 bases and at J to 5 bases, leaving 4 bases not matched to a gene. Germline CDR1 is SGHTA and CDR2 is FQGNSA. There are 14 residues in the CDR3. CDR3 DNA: TGTGCCAGCAGCTATAGCGGGACCAACAATGAGCAGTTCTTC. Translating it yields CASSYSGTNNEQFF. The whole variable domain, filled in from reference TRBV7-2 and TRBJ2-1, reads GAGVSQSPSNKVTEKGKDVELRCDPISGHTALYWYRQSLGQGLEFLIYFQGNSAPDKSGLPSDRFSAERTGGSVSTLTIQRTQQEDSAVYLCASSYSGTNNEQFFGPGTRLTVL.

CDR3 residues: CASSLAPLNTEAFF. The CDR3 DNA sequence: TGTGCCAGCAGCCTCGCCCCGCTTAACACTGAAGCTTTCTTT. The chain joins TRBV5-4 to TRBJ1-1, with D unclear. The length of the CDR3 is 14 residues. The germline V gene has CDR1 SGHNT and CDR2 YYREEE (reference sequence). Trimming removed 4 bases at V and 2 bases at J, with 12 bases between.

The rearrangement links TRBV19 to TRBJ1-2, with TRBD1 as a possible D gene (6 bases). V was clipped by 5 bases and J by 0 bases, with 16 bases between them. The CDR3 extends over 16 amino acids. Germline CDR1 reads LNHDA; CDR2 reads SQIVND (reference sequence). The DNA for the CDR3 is TGTGCCAGTAGTCCAGGGACACCTCTAACTAACTATGGCTACACCTTC. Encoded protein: CASSPGTPLTNYGYTF.

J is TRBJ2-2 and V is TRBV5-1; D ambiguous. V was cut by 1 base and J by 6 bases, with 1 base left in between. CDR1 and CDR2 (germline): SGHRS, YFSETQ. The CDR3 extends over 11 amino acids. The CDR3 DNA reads TGCGCCAGCAGCTTGTCCGGGGAGCTGTTTTTT. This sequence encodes CASSLSGELFF.

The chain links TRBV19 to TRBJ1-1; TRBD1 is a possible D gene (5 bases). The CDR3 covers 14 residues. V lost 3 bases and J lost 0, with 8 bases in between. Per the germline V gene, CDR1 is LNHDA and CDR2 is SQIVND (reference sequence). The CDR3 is CASSIKGLNTEAFF. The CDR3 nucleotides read TGTGCCAGTAGTATCAAGGGGCTGAACACTGAAGCTTTCTTT.